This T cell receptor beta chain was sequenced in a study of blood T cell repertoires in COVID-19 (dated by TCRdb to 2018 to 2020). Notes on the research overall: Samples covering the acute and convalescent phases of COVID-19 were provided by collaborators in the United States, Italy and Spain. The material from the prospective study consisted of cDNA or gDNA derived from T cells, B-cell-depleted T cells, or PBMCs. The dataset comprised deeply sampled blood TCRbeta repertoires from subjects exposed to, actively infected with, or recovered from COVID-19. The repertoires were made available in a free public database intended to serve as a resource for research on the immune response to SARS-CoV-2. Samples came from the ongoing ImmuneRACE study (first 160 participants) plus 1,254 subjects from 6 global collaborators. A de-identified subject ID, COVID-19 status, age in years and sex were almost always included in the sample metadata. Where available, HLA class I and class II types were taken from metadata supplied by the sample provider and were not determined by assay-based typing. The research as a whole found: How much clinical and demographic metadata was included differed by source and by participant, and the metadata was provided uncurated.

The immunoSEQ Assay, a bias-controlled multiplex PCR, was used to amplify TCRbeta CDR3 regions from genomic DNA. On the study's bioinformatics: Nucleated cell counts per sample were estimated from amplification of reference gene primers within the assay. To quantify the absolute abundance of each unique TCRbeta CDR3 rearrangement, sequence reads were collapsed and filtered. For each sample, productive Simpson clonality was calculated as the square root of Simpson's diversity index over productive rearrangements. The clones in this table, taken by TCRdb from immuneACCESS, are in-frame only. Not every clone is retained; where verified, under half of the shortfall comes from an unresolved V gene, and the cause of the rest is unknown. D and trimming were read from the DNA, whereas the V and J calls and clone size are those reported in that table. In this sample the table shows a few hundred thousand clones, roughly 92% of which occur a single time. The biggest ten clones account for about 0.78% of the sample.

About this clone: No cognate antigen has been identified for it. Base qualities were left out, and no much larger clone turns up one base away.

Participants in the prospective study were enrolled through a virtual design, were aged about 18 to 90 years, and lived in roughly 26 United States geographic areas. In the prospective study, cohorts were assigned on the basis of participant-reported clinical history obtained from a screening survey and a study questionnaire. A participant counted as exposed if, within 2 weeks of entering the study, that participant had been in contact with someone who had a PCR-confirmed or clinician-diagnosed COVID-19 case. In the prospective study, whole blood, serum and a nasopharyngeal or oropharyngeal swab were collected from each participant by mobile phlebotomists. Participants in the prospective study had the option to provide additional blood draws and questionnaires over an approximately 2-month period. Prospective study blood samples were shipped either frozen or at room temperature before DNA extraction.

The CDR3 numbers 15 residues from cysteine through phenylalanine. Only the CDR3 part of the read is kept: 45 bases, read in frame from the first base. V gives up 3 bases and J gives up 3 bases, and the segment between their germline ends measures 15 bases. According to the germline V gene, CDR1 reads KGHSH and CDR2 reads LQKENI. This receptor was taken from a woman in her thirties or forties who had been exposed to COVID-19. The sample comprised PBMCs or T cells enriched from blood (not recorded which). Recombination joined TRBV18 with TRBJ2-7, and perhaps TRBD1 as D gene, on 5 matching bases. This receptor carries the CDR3 CASSPIGHQNYEQYF. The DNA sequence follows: TGTGCCAGCTCACCGATCGGACACCAAAACTACGAGCAGTACTTC.